A selection of T cell receptor beta chains follows, all from one sample in a study of response to subunit inactivated influenza vaccine. Via MiXCR, TCRdb re-called the RT-PCR reads, giving one row per CDR3 protein. The sample lists fewer than 600,000 distinct CDR3 sequences, roughly 7.6% occurring once. Sample: PBMCs from blood, taken about 24 months after vaccination. These receptors came from a man aged 45 to 70 who received an inactivated influenza vaccine. CDR3s include the opening cysteine and the closing phenylalanine or tryptophan. A D gene is named only where the DNA matches it firmly. The listing skips clone size in some rows; elsewhere it reads once, few, many or a size class.

d_call | j_call | v_call | clone_size | cdr3_nt | cdr3_aa
TRBD1 | TRBJ2-7 | TRBV6-1 | - | TGTGCCAGCAAGTGGCGACAGGGAGCGTACGAGCAGTACTTC | CASKWRQGAYEQYF
TRBD1 | TRBJ2-1 | TRBV19 | - | TGTGCCAGTAGTGTTAGGACAGGCCACAATGAGCAGTTCTTC | CASSVRTGHNEQFF
- | TRBJ2-7 | TRBV15 | few | TGTGCCACCAGCAGAGTTCTTCAGACACAAATCTACGAGCAGTACTTC | CATSRVLQTQIYEQYF
- | TRBJ2-4 | TRBV4-3 | few | TGCGCCAGCAGCCAAGATTGGGGGTCTCTGGCCAAAAACATTCAGTACTTC | CASSQDWGSLAKNIQYF
- | TRBJ1-5 | TRBV7-8 | few | TGTGCCAGCAGCTTGGCCAGGGTTAGCAATCAGCCCCAGCATTTT | CASSLARVSNQPQHF
- | TRBJ1-3 | TRBV12-3/TRBV12-4 | - | TGTGCCCAGCGGCAGGCTCGGAACACCATATATTTT | CAQRQARNTIYF
TRBD1 | TRBJ2-5 | TRBV11-2 | few | TGTGCCAGCACCAGGACAGGGCCCTTTGGGGAGACCCAGTACTTC | CASTRTGPFGETQYF
- | TRBJ2-5 | TRBV10-3 | few | TGTGCCGCGGGACGGGACTCGATACAAGAGACCCAGTACTTC | CAAGRDSIQETQYF
- | TRBJ1-1 | TRBV4-3 | - | TGCGCCAGCAGCCAATCACGGTCTCAGGGCACTGAAGCTTTCTTT | CASSQSRSQGTEAFF
- | TRBJ2-2 | TRBV28 | - | TGTGCCACCCAAAGGGGGGGGACGAACACCGGGGAGCTGTTTTTT | CATQRGGTNTGELFF